This T cell receptor beta chain was recovered during a study of shared clonotypes between healthy human individuals. Profiled with immunoSEQ multiplex PCR; TCRdb holds only in-frame clones, not every one. Among over 850,000 clones listed, approximately 78% were seen once. The CDR3 totals 16 residues. Looked up from germline, CDR1 is MDHEN and CDR2 is SYDVKM. V was trimmed by 4 bases and J by 0 bases, leaving 16 bases between them. Sequencing was performed on memory CD4+ T cells from PBMCs. The sample's subset: CD45RA-negative fraction. The sequence was collected from a man aged 18 to 30 in good health. Some clones in this sample may be carry-over from other donors' samples. The chain carries TRBV28 and TRBJ2-7; D possibly corresponds to TRBD2 (5 bases). Here the CDR3 DNA reads TGTGCCAGCAGTTATTATACTAGGGCCAACTCCTACGAGCAGTACTTC. It codes for CASSYYTRANSYEQYF.